This T cell receptor (beta chain) was identified in a study of monozygotic twins with inflammatory bowel disease. Study results and limitations: Whereas healthy co-twins had higher TCRbeta diversity (inverse Simpson), IBD patients had lower diversity. No single strong signal or clonotype associated with IBD was supported. Whether twins were concordant or discordant made no difference to repertoire similarity, possibly from limited power.

Using eight separate reactions per sample, the authors generated cDNA. TCRdb reprocessed the 5' RACE reads, keeping one entry per CDR3 protein, no DNA. The sample shows just over 300,000 distinct CDR3 sequences, and 5.6% sits with its ten largest clones. As to this clonotype: As yet, its antigen is unknown.

The sequencing input was blood. This receptor was taken from a human donor with ulcerative colitis or Crohn's disease, or a healthy co-twin of an affected twin (not recorded which).

The CDR3: CASSLDRTGPLRNTEAFF. The genes are TRBV11-1 and TRBJ1-1; TCRdb names TRBD1, which stays unverified in the absence of DNA. The CDR3 is made up of 18 amino acids. Per germline, CDR1 SGHAT and CDR2 FQDESV (reference sequence).